The 2 T cell receptor beta chains below come from one sample, sequenced in a study of blood T cell repertoires in COVID-19. Assay used: immunoSEQ multiplex PCR; TCRdb lists only in-frame clones, some missing. The table shows over 250,000 clones, with around 87% occurring only once. The sample comprised PBMCs or T cells enriched from blood (not recorded which). These receptors were collected from a woman aged 25 to 39 who had recovered from COVID-19.

The chain has TRBV5-1 and TRBJ1-3; TRBD1 might be the D (5 bases). Germline V gene data show CDR1 as SGHRS and CDR2 as YFSETQ. The CDR3 covers 15 residues. The germline V and J ends were trimmed by 0 bases and 4 bases, with 11 bases remaining between them. CDR3 in DNA: TGCGCCAGCAGCTTGGGGACATCTTACGGAAACACCATATATTTT. Protein: CASSLGTSYGNTIYF.

The rearrangement links TRBV5-6 to TRBJ2-2; tentative D call: TRBD1 (6 bases). Per the germline V gene, CDR1 is SGHDT and CDR2 is YYEEEE. The CDR3 is 17 residues long. Trimming stripped 4 bases from V and 3 bases from J, with 19 bases between. CDR3 amino acids: CASSVQLLDRHTGELFF. DNA of the CDR3: TGTGCCAGCAGCGTCCAACTACTGGACAGACACACCGGGGAGCTGTTTTTT.